The 5 T cell receptor beta chains in this list originate from one sample, sequenced in a study of blood T cell repertoires in COVID-19. Produced via immunoSEQ multiplex PCR; TCRdb's table is partial and in-frame only. This sample has 200,000 to 250,000 clones, with 80% to 90% found just once. Sequences were obtained from PBMCs or T cells enriched from blood (not recorded which). The receptors originated from a middle-aged man who had recovered from COVID-19.

The chain has TRBV6-6 and TRBJ1-1; the match to TRBD1 covers 8 bases. The CDR3 totals 14 residues. The V and J ends lost 0 bases and 7 bases, in that order; junction bases with no gene match: 4. Germline values: CDR1 MNHNY, CDR2 SVGAGI (reference sequence). DNA for the CDR3: TGTGCCAGCAGTTACTCGGACAGGGTTGGTGAAGCTTTCTTT. Translating it yields CASSYSDRVGEAFF.

This clone came up once. The V call is TRBV7-2, the J call TRBJ2-3, with TRBD2 matching over 8 bases. CDR1 is SGHTA and CDR2 is FQGNSA in the germline V gene. This CDR3 has 16 amino acids. V lost 5 bases and J lost 0; bases outside the gene matches: 7. In DNA form, the CDR3 reads TGTGCCAGCAGCCACAATAGCGGGGCTAGCACAGATACGCAGTATTTT. Translated, it gives CASSHNSGASTDTQYF.

This chain joins TRBV18 and TRBJ2-3, with 13 bases identical to TRBD2. V lost 3 bases to trimming and J lost 7 bases; unmatched junction nucleotides: 1. Germline values: CDR1 KGHSH, CDR2 LQKENI. This CDR3 is built from 14 residues. CDR3: CASSPGTSGNTQYF. CDR3 DNA: TGTGCCAGCTCACCCGGGACTAGCGGGAATACGCAGTATTTT.

This chain uses TRBV27 with TRBJ1-4, with TRBD1 matching over 10 bases. The length of the CDR3 is 14 residues. From germline, CDR1 is MNHEY and CDR2 SMNVEV (reference sequence). V shed 6 bases and J 8 bases; nucleotides not matched to a gene: 6. The CDR3 nucleotides are TGTGCCAGCAGGAGGGGACAGGGGTGGGAAAAACTGTTTTTT. Amino acid sequence: CASRRGQGWEKLFF. The complete variable domain, with remaining parts taken from reference TRBV27 and TRBJ1-4, reads EAQVTQNPRYLITVTGKKLTVTCSQNMNHEYMSWYRQDPGLGLRQIYYSMNVEVTDKGDVPEGYKVSRKEKRNFPLILESPSPNQTSLYFCASRRGQGWEKLFFGSGTQLSVL.

The chain couples TRBV10-3 to TRBJ2-7, with D perhaps TRBD1 (6 bases). Germline V gene sequence: CDR1 ENHRY, CDR2 SYGVKD. The V gene lost 11 bases and the J gene lost 2 bases, with 16 bases spanning the gap. This CDR3 region has 13 residues. The CDR3 DNA reads as TGTGCCTCCTCCCCTACAGGGCCCTACGAGCAGTACTTC. As protein: CASSPTGPYEQYF.